The present T cell receptor beta chain was sequenced within a study of regulatory T cells in long-lasting Graves disease (TCRdb year 2021). Study-level background: Persistent Graves' disease was defined as antithyroid drug treatment for over 5 years with persistently positive TSH receptor autoantibodies. The study was conducted in China and was registered as a clinical trial. On average, persistent Graves' disease patients in the clinical cohort had been on antithyroid drugs for roughly 11 years. Patients with persistent Graves' disease were compared with patients with newly diagnosed Graves' disease using TCR sequencing and RNA sequencing of peripheral blood. A total of 33 samples underwent TCR sequencing, from roughly 13 patients with persistent Graves' disease and 20 or so patients with newly diagnosed Graves' disease.

Broader findings and caveats from the paper: Preferential use of TRBV28, TRBJ1-2 and TRBJ2-5 was observed in persistent disease, whereas TRBV20-1 and TRBJ2-1 were favored in newly diagnosed disease. A larger number of public clonotypes was shared among persistent patients (fewer than 3,000) than among newly diagnosed patients (roughly 970). As a limitation, the authors acknowledged that the small sample size may reduce accuracy. The study examined only peripheral blood because the primary lesion, thyroid tissue, could not be accessed. Compared with newly diagnosed patients, persistent Graves' disease patients had lower TCR Shannon entropy and fewer highly expanded clones, which suggests clonal expansion. Sequencing and analysis were restricted to the TCR beta chain.

The sample's time point, from its label and the paper: persistent/refractory GD, antithyroid drugs over 5 years with positive TRAb. RNA was extracted from PBMCs in TRIzol for both TCR sequencing and RNA sequencing. Graves' disease was diagnosed according to American Thyroid Association guidelines. Patients for the study were recruited at an endocrinology department in Xi'an, China. Each patient gave 7.5 to 10 milliliters of peripheral blood, collected in an EDTA anticoagulant tube. Ficoll Paque Plus density gradient separation was used to isolate PBMCs, and no additional T cell sorting was done. An Agilent 2100 Bioanalyzer and agarose gel were used to check RNA quality, while a NanoDrop 2000 measured RNA concentration. This clonotype has more than one count but fewer than ten. Its antigen remains undetermined. The sample holds no much larger clone one base away, and base qualities are not on file.

Receptor amplification or capture employed multiplex PCR. Sequenced on an Illumina HiSeq 4000. TCR beta libraries were built with iRepertoire HTBI primers and Arm-PCR amplification of CDR3 regions. Gel purification was performed on PCR products prior to sequencing. Per the authors' processing: Across samples, 60 to 70 TRBV and 14 TRBJ segments were identified and used for gene usage analysis of CDR3 amino acid clonotypes. Filtered high-quality paired reads were merged into contigs using COPE and FqMerger. BLAST was used to align contigs to the IMGT TRBV, TRBD and TRBJ reference genes, and CDR3 was defined following IMGT. Any clonotype with a frequency above 0.1% was counted as a highly expanded clone. Shannon entropy was used to measure repertoire diversity, and the Gini coefficient was used to measure V-J evenness. A clonotype found in more than one individual was treated as public. TCRdb applied fastp at Q25 and MiXCR to the public reads, then kept only in-frame beta chains. Rows are combined by CDR3 protein, so each entry shows the most common genes and DNA. TCRdb's processing, not the authors', yielded these V and J calls. This sample gives approximately 470,000 distinct CDR3 sequences in total; more than 20% of them show up just once. Jointly, the top ten make up about 8.3% of the sample.

Relative to germline, V is missing 5 bases and J is missing 6 bases, with 12 bases of the junction outside any gene match. CDR1 and CDR2 were assigned from the germline V gene (reference sequence) as SEHNR and FQNEAQ. The CDR3 sequence holds 15 residues, the cysteine and phenylalanine included. The sequence is cut down to CDR3 DNA, 45 bases in frame from base 1. Material: peripheral blood mononuclear cells (PBMCs), obtained when the disease was refractory, from a patient treated with antithyroid drugs. The chain is assembled from TRBV7-9 and TRBJ1-2; TRBD1 aligns with 7 central bases. The source of this sequence is a female donor with Graves disease. DNA sequence: TGTGCCAGCAGCCCGAAAAACAGGGGAGGGGATGGCTACACCTTC. It translates as CASSPKNRGGDGYTF.